This T cell receptor beta chain was documented in a study of blood T cell repertoires in COVID-19. Study as a whole: Acute and convalescent COVID-19 samples came from the United States, Italy and Spain. In each case, the material was cDNA or gDNA derived from T cells, B-cell-depleted T cells, or PBMCs.

The repertoire was sequenced with immunoSEQ multiplex PCR; TCRdb's copy has only in-frame clones and lacks some. The sample lists about 82,000 clones, 70% to 90% seen once, with more than 15% in the top ten. This CDR3 region has 14 residues. V trimming: 4 bases; J trimming: 5 bases; junction bases outside the gene matches: 8. The germline V gene has CDR1 SGHRS and CDR2 YFSETQ. This receptor was identified in a man older than 75 with active or convalescent COVID-19. The sequencing sample was made of peripheral blood. This sequence joins TRBV5-1 and TRBJ1-2; 7 nucleotides align to TRBD1. The CDR3 nucleotides read TGCGCCAGCAGCCCGACAGGGCTGAAGTATGGCTACACCTTC. Translation: CASSPTGLKYGYTF.